This entry describes one TCR beta chain. Using immunoSEQ multiplex PCR, the repertoire was profiled, and TCRdb retains in-frame clones only, with some absent. Altogether approximately 200,000 clones are present, 85% being singletons, with the ten largest covering about 17%. The data stem from a study of blood T cell repertoires in COVID-19. Study at large: Donors in the United States, Italy and Spain gave samples during acute or convalescent COVID-19.

The cohort comprised adults aged roughly 18 to 90 years residing in about two dozen US areas. The study assigned cohorts using participant-reported clinical history. What the recovered Cohort 3 donors had was two negative PCRs, clearance, or symptom resolution. In germline, CDR1 is KGHSH, CDR2 LQKENI. The CDR3 has 13 amino acids. V was pared by 2 bases and J by 8 bases, with 12 bases between. Source material: PBMCs or T cells enriched from blood (not recorded which). The chain joins TRBV18 to TRBJ1-2; D remains unclear. The TCR sequence derives from a man aged 40-49 years who had recovered from COVID-19. The chain's CDR3 is CASSPEGSRGYTF. In DNA, the CDR3 is TGTGCCAGCTCACCAGAGGGCTCCCGAGGCTACACCTTC.